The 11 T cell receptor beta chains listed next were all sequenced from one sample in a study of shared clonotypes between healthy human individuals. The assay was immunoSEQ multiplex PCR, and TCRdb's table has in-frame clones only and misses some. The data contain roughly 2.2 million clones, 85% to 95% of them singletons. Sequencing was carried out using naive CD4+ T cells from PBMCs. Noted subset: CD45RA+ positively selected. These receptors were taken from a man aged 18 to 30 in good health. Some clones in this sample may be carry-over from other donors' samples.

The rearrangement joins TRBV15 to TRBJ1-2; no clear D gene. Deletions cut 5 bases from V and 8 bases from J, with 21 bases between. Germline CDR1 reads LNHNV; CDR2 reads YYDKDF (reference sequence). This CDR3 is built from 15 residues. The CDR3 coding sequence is TGTGCCACCAGCCCACCGAGCGGCACCCCGCGGGGCTACACCTTC. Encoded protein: CATSPPSGTPRGYTF. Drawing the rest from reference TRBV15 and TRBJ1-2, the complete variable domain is DAMVIQNPRYQVTQFGKPVTLSCSQTLNHNVMYWYQQKSSQAPKLLFHYYDKDFNNEADTPDNFQSRRPNTSFCFLDIRSPGLGDTAMYLCATSPPSGTPRGYTFGSGTRLTVV.

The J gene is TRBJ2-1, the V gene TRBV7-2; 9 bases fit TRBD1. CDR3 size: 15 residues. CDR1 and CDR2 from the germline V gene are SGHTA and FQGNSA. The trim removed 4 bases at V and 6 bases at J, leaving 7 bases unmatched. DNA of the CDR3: TGTGCCAGCAGCTCAGACAGGGGGTCGAGCAATGAGCAGTTCTTC. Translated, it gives CASSSDRGSSNEQFF. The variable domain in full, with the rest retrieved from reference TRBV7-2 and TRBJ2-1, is GAGVSQSPSNKVTEKGKDVELRCDPISGHTALYWYRQSLGQGLEFLIYFQGNSAPDKSGLPSDRFSAERTGGSVSTLTIQRTQQEDSAVYLCASSSDRGSSNEQFFGPGTRLTVL.

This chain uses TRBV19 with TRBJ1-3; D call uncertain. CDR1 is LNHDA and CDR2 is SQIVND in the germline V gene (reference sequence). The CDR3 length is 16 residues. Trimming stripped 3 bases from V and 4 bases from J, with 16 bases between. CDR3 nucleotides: TGTGCCAGTAGTATCGCACATCTCGATCAAGGAAACACCATATATTTT. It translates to CASSIAHLDQGNTIYF.

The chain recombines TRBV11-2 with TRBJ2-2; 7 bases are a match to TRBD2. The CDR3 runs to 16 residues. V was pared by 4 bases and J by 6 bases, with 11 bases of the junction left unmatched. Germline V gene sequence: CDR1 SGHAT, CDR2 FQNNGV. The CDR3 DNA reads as TGTGCCAGCAGCTCCAGGACCTACCGGGGGGCCGGGGAGCTGTTTTTT. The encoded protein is CASSSRTYRGAGELFF.

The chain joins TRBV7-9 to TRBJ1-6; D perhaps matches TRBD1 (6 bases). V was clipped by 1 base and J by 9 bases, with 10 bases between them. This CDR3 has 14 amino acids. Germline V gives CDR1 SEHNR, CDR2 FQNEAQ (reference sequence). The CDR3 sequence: CASSLGVRGSPLHF. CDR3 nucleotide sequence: TGTGCCAGCAGCTTAGGTGTCAGGGGTTCACCCCTCCACTTT. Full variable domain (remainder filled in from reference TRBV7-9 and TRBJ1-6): DTGVSQNPRHKITKRGQNVTFRCDPISEHNRLYWYRQTLGQGPEFLTYFQNEAQLEKSRLLSDRFSAERPKGSFSTLEIQRTEQGDSAMYLCASSLGVRGSPLHFGNGTRLTVT.

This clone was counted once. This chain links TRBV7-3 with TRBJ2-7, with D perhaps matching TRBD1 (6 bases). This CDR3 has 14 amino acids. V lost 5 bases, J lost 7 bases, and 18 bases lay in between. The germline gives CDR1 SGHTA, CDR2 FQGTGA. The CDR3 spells CASSRTGPPGEQYF. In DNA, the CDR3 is TGTGCCAGCAGCCGTACAGGGCCTCCTGGGGAGCAGTACTTC.

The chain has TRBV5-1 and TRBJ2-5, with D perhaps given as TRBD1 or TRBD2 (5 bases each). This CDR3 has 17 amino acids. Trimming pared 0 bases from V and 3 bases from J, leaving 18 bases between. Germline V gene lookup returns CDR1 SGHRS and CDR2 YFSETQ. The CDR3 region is CASSLGMWGTEKETQYF. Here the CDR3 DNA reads TGCGCCAGCAGCTTGGGAATGTGGGGGACGGAAAAAGAGACCCAGTACTTC.

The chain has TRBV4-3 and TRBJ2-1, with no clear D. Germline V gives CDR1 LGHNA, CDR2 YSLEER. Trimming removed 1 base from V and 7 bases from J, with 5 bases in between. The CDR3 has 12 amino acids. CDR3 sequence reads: CASSQGWNEQFF. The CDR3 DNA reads TGCGCCAGCAGCCAAGGATGGAATGAGCAGTTCTTC.

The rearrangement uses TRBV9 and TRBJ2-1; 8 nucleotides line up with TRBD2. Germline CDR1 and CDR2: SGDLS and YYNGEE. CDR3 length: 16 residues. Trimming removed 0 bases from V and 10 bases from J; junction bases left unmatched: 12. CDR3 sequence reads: CASSVALAGGPREQFF. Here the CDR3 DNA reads TGTGCCAGCAGCGTAGCTTTGGCGGGAGGTCCTCGGGAGCAGTTCTTC.

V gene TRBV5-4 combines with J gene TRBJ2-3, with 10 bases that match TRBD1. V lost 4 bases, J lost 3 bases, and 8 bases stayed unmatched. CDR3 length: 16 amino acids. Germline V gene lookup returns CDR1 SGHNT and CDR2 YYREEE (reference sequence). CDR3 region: CASSTSGGQGTDTQYF. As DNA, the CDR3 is TGTGCCAGCAGCACCTCGGGGGGACAGGGGACAGATACGCAGTATTTT.

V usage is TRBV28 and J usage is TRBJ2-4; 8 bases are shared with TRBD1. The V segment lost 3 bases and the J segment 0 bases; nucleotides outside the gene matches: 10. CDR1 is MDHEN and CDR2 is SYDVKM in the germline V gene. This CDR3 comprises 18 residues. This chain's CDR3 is CASSFWTGMGLAKNIQYF. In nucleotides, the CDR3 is TGTGCCAGCAGTTTCTGGACAGGGATGGGATTAGCCAAAAACATTCAGTACTTC.